Each of the 26 T cell receptor beta chains below was sequenced from the same sample in a study of T-cell memory formation after mild COVID-19 (dated by TCRdb to the early 2020s). The method was 5' RACE. Sequenced on an Illumina NovaSeq 6000. In-frame beta chains were kept once TCRdb had trimmed the public reads at Q25 with fastp and called clones with MiXCR. CDR3 protein duplicates are merged, each entry listing the most common genes and DNA. The sample has over 300,000 distinct CDR3 sequences on record, 20% to 25% of them singletons. The ten top clones hold roughly a fifth of the sample. The specimen was PBMCs or a T cell subset sorted from them (not recorded which). Receptors originate from a man aged 18 to 29 who had mild COVID-19 (a few samples of this study predate the infection). The sample titles of this study are shuffled in the database, so cell type and time point are left out; the donor was told from shared clones.

This CDR3 reads CATSRGLGTLLGYEQYV. The CDR3 bases are TGTGCCACCAGCAGGGGCCTCGGGACCTTGCTCGGGTACGAGCAGTACGTC. The chain links TRBV15 to TRBJ2-7; tentatively, D is TRBD1 or TRBD2 (5 bases each). The CDR3 has 17 amino acids. The germline CDR1 and CDR2 sequences are LNHNV and YYDKDF (reference sequence). V was clipped by 3 bases and J by 4 bases, with 22 bases between them.

This sequence joins TRBV28 and TRBJ1-5; D uncertain. This CDR3 is built from 14 residues. Germline V lookup: CDR1 MDHEN, CDR2 SYDVKM. V was pared by 2 bases and J by 11 bases, with 16 bases between. CDR3 in DNA: TGTGCCAGCAGTTTAATTCACAGTCCGGCGGCCCAGCATTTT. Residues: CASSLIHSPAAQHF.

This clonotype was seen a few times. J is TRBJ2-5 and V is TRBV5-6, with D uncertain. Trimming cost V 4 bases and J 7 bases, with 8 bases left between them. Germline values: CDR1 SGHDT, CDR2 YYEEEE. The CDR3 loop spans 11 amino acids. The CDR3 is CASSILGTQYF. The CDR3 bases are TGTGCCAGCAGCATACTCGGGACCCAGTACTTC. Full variable domain (missing parts from reference TRBV5-6 and TRBJ2-5): DAGVTQSPTHLIKTRGQQVTLRCSPKSGHDTVSWYQQALGQGPQFIFQYYEEEERQRGNFPDRFSGHQFPNYSSELNVNALLLGDSALYLCASSILGTQYFGPGTRLLVL.

This clonotype was seen more than once but under ten times. This sequence joins TRBV5-1 and TRBJ1-2; 9 positions match TRBD1. The CDR3 sequence is 15 residues long. J lost 2 bases, V lost 4 bases, and 6 bases had no gene match. Looked up from germline, CDR1 is SGHRS and CDR2 is YFSETQ. CDR3 in amino acids: CASSHTGGGNYGYTF. DNA for the CDR3: TGCGCCAGCAGCCATACAGGGGGCGGGAACTATGGCTACACCTTC.

This clonotype turned up a few times. The CDR3 bases are TGTGCCAGCTACCCCCCGGGTTCCTACAATGAGCAGTTCTTC. Translation gives CASYPPGSYNEQFF. The rearrangement joins TRBV28 to TRBJ2-1; D not resolved. The CDR3 has 14 amino acids. Germline V gene data show CDR1 as MDHEN and CDR2 as SYDVKM. The germline V and J ends were trimmed by 8 bases and 1 base, with 12 bases remaining between them.

This clonotype was seen more than once but under ten times. V gene TRBV21-1 combines with J gene TRBJ2-1; the DNA was not compared with TRBD1, the D call given in the table. TRBV21-1 is assigned pseudogene status. CDR3 length: 16 amino acids. The CDR3 sequence: CASSSGQALSYNEQFF. As DNA, the CDR3 is TGTGCCAGCAGCAGTGGACAGGCCCTCTCCTACAATGAGCAGTTCTTC.

This clonotype was detected ten times or more. The chain is built from TRBV5-1 and TRBJ2-1, with 8 bases matching TRBD2. Per germline, CDR1 SGHRS and CDR2 YFSETQ. This CDR3 is built from 16 residues. With V trimmed by 1 base and J by 9 bases, 12 bases remained unmatched. The CDR3 region is CASSLRSGGAVGEQFF. Written as DNA, the CDR3 is TGCGCCAGCAGCTTGAGGTCGGGGGGGGCCGTTGGTGAGCAGTTCTTC.

This chain joins TRBV4-2 and TRBJ1-5; D is unresolved. Looked up from germline, CDR1 is LGHNA and CDR2 is YNFKEQ. The CDR3 extends over 18 amino acids. The V end was cut by 4 bases, the J end by 0 bases, with 19 bases between. The CDR3 sequence: CASSPDLRQSYSNQPQHF. CDR3 bases: TGTGCCAGCAGCCCCGACCTGAGGCAGTCTTATAGCAATCAGCCCCAGCATTTT.

The rearrangement joins TRBV4-2 to TRBJ1-5, with D hard to call. V lost 3 bases to trimming and J lost 3 bases, with 6 bases between them. Germline CDR1 is LGHNA and CDR2 is YNFKEQ. This CDR3 is 13 amino acids long. Here the CDR3 DNA reads TGTGCCAGCAGCCAGGGATTCAATCAGCCCCAGCATTTT. Translation: CASSQGFNQPQHF.

Many counts were recorded for this clonotype. J is TRBJ2-2 and V is TRBV7-9; 7 positions agree with TRBD2. Per germline, CDR1 SEHNR and CDR2 FQNEAQ (reference sequence). The CDR3 has 15 amino acids. The V gene end was trimmed by 6 bases and the J gene end by 0 bases; junction bases not matched to a gene: 4. CDR3 protein: CASRSLAANTGELFF. The CDR3 coding sequence is TGTGCCAGCAGATCGCTAGCGGCGAACACCGGGGAGCTGTTTTTT.

The genes are TRBV20-1 and TRBJ2-3; D is undetermined. Looked up from germline, CDR1 is DFQATT and CDR2 is SNEGSKA (reference sequence). The CDR3 extends over 14 amino acids. The ends were cut back, 8 bases at V and 0 bases at J, with 15 bases in the middle. This CDR3 is CSLWEIRSTDTQYF. CDR3 nucleotide sequence: TGCAGTTTGTGGGAAATACGCAGCACAGATACGCAGTATTTT.

The chain carries TRBV27 and TRBJ2-2; TRBD2 agrees at 10 bases. CDR3 length: 15 amino acids. Germline V gene sequence: CDR1 MNHEY, CDR2 SMNVEV (reference sequence). Trimming took 6 bases from V and 4 from J; bases not matched to a gene: 5. This chain's CDR3 is CASSSGGVTTGELFF. The DNA of the CDR3 is TGTGCCAGCAGCAGCGGGGGGGTAACCACCGGGGAGCTGTTTTTT.

The chain is built from TRBV7-9 and TRBJ1-1; TRBD1 matches at 7 bases. Germline assignment: CDR1 SEHNR and CDR2 FQNEAQ (reference sequence). This CDR3 has 14 amino acids. Trimming cost V 5 bases and J 7 bases; bases outside gene matches: 10. In DNA, the CDR3 is TGTGCCAGCAGCAAGCAGACCGGGACAGTTGAAGCTTTCTTT. Translated, it gives CASSKQTGTVEAFF.

The CDR3 loop is CASSDFFAGGTRRSYNEQFF. CDR3 sequence (DNA): TGCGCCAGCAGCGATTTCTTCGCGGGGGGTACACGCCGCTCCTACAATGAGCAGTTCTTC. V usage is TRBV4-3 and J usage is TRBJ2-1, with 8 positions matching TRBD2. The CDR3 contains 20 residues. Per germline, CDR1 LGHNA and CDR2 YSLEER. With V trimmed by 5 bases and J by 0 bases, 18 bases remained unmatched.

This chain links TRBV7-2 with TRBJ1-3; D unresolved. V lost 7 bases and J lost 1, with 8 bases in between. The CDR3 is 13 amino acids. Germline-derived CDR1 and CDR2 are SGHTA and FQGNSA. The CDR3 sequence is CASTAPSGNTIYF. CDR3 DNA: TGTGCCAGCACTGCGCCTTCTGGAAACACCATATATTTT.

The chain carries TRBV6-2 or TRBV6-3 and TRBJ2-3; D is unclear. V was clipped by 7 bases and J by 11 bases, with 13 bases between them. The CDR3 length is 11 residues. Germline CDR1 and CDR2: MNHEY and SVGEGT. The DNA of the CDR3 is TGTGCCAGCACCGGCGGTAGGGTGCAGTATTTT. Amino acids: CASTGGRVQYF.

The chain couples TRBV9 to TRBJ1-2; tentative D call: TRBD1 (6 bases). This CDR3 is built from 16 residues. From germline, CDR1 is SGDLS and CDR2 YYNGEE. V lost 0 bases and J lost 3, with 15 bases in between. The CDR3 here is CASSVAEPGAYYGYTF. As DNA, the CDR3 is TGTGCCAGCAGCGTAGCTGAACCAGGGGCGTACTATGGCTACACCTTC.

In this sample, this clonotype turned up a few times. V is TRBV29-1 and J is TRBJ2-7, with 8 positions matching TRBD1. Germline V CDR1 and CDR2: SQVTM, ANQGSEA. V trimming: 4 bases; J trimming: 5 bases; junction bases outside the gene matches: 13. The CDR3 sequence is 15 residues long. The CDR3 spells CSVAPREQGVHEQYF. For the CDR3, the DNA is TGCAGCGTTGCACCCCGGGAACAGGGGGTCCACGAGCAGTACTTC.

This clonotype turned up a few times. The chain recombines TRBV29-1 with TRBJ2-2, with D hard to call. Trimming cost V 3 bases and J 2 bases, with 7 bases left between them. This CDR3 comprises 13 residues. Germline loops: CDR1 SQVTM, CDR2 ANQGSEA. CDR3 in DNA: TGCAGCGTTGAGGGCGGAAACACCGGGGAGCTGTTTTTT. Translation: CSVEGGNTGELFF.

V usage is TRBV7-9 and J usage is TRBJ1-1; D remains unclear. Trimming pared 3 bases from V and 6 bases from J, leaving 8 bases between. The CDR3 runs 12 residues. CDR1 is SEHNR, CDR2 FQNEAQ, per germline (reference sequence). The CDR3 reads CASSFRASEAFF. DNA for the CDR3: TGTGCCAGCAGCTTTCGGGCCTCTGAAGCTTTCTTT.

The chain has TRBV4-2 and TRBJ2-2, with 7 bases lining up with TRBD1. The V gene's germline CDR1 is LGHNA and CDR2 YNFKEQ. Trimming at V came to 2 bases and at J to 2 bases, leaving 8 bases not matched to a gene. The CDR3 runs 17 residues. CDR3 sequence (DNA): TGTGCCAGCAGCCAAAAGCCGACAGGGATCAACACCGGGGAGCTGTTTTTT. Translating gives CASSQKPTGINTGELFF.

V and J are TRBV12-3 or TRBV12-4 and TRBJ2-5, with D unclear. The CDR3 runs 13 residues. Trimming took 3 bases from V and 5 from J, leaving 10 bases between them. CDR3 amino acids: CASSFGQRETQYF. The CDR3 DNA is TGTGCCAGCAGTTTCGGGCAGAGGGAGACCCAGTACTTC.

This clonotype has more than one count but fewer than ten. The chain couples TRBV5-4 to TRBJ2-5, with no clear D. CDR3 length: 15 residues. Per the germline V gene, CDR1 is SGHNT and CDR2 is YYREEE (reference sequence). The V end was cut by 4 bases, the J end by 2 bases, with 15 bases between. The DNA for the CDR3 is TGTGCCAGCAGCACCCGAAATGCGGCACAAGAGACCCAGTACTTC. This sequence encodes CASSTRNAAQETQYF. Full variable domain (remainder filled in from reference TRBV5-4 and TRBJ2-5): ETGVTQSPTHLIKTRGQQVTLRCSSQSGHNTVSWYQQALGQGPQFIFQYYREEENGRGNFPPRFSGLQFPNYSSELNVNALELDDSALYLCASSTRNAAQETQYFGPGTRLLVL.

This clonotype was detected a few times. The chain uses TRBV6-2 or TRBV6-3 and TRBJ2-7, with D possibly being TRBD2 (6 bases). CDR1 MNHEY and CDR2 SVGEGT come from the germline V gene. V shed 6 bases and J shed 0 bases, with 9 bases lying between them. There are 13 residues in the CDR3. Written as DNA, the CDR3 is TGTGCCAGCAGATCCGGGAGCTCCTACGAGCAGTACTTC. Encoded protein: CASRSGSSYEQYF.

J is TRBJ2-7 and V is TRBV7-9; no definite D call. Per germline, CDR1 SEHNR and CDR2 FQNEAQ (reference sequence). The V gene lost 7 bases and the J gene lost 2 bases, with 12 bases spanning the gap. The CDR3 consists of 13 residues. The chain's CDR3 is CASTRLAPYEQYF. DNA for the CDR3: TGTGCCAGCACCCGCTTAGCACCCTACGAGCAGTACTTC.

The sample holds a few counts of this clonotype. The chain recombines TRBV7-9 with TRBJ2-3; 8 bases fit TRBD1. The J segment lost 5 bases and the V segment lost 3 bases, leaving 4 bases of the junction unmatched. Germline loops: CDR1 SEHNR, CDR2 FQNEAQ (reference sequence). The CDR3 runs 14 residues. The CDR3 DNA sequence: TGTGCCAGCAGCTTTAACGACAGGGGAGATACGCAGTATTTT. Translation: CASSFNDRGDTQYF.